Presented here are 20 T cell receptor beta chains from one specimen sequenced in a study of T cell changes during pregnancy in multiple sclerosis. The table came from immunoSEQ multiplex PCR; TCRdb's copy has only in-frame clones and leaves some out. The data show 55,000 to 85,000 clones, 90% seen once. The starting material was peripheral blood, obtained in the third trimester of pregnancy. The receptors shown here come from a female donor with multiple sclerosis, enrolled in a pregnancy study.

This clone is a singleton in its sample. This chain joins TRBV2 and TRBJ1-1; TRBD1 might be the D (5 bases). The V end lost 5 bases, the J end lost 0 bases, and 10 bases lay between the germline ends. The CDR3 extends over 14 amino acids. Germline CDR1 is SNHLY and CDR2 is FYNNEI. CDR3 amino acids: CASSLQAVNTEAFF. CDR3 DNA sequence: TGTGCCAGCAGTCTACAGGCTGTGAACACTGAAGCTTTCTTT.

The rearrangement uses TRBV5-1 and TRBJ2-3; 13 bases map to TRBD2. This CDR3 has 18 residues. CDR1 and CDR2 (germline): SGHRS, YFSETQ. Unmatched junction bases numbered 10, after V lost 3 bases and J lost 3 bases. The CDR3 sequence: CASSSLAGGPTMTDTQYF. The CDR3, as DNA: TGCGCCAGCAGCTCACTAGCGGGAGGGCCGACGATGACAGATACGCAGTATTTT.

This chain uses TRBV5-8 with TRBJ2-3, with 10 bases lining up with TRBD1. CDR3 length: 13 amino acids. With V trimmed by 7 bases and J by 9 bases, 8 bases remained unmatched. Germline values: CDR1 SGHTS, CDR2 YDEGEE. The chain's CDR3 is CASEGQGVGTQYF. The CDR3 region has the DNA TGTGCCAGCGAAGGACAGGGGGTCGGCACGCAGTATTTT.

J is TRBJ2-3 and V is TRBV5-1, with D perhaps matching TRBD1 (5 bases). The length of the CDR3 is 13 residues. Per the germline V gene, CDR1 is SGHRS and CDR2 is YFSETQ. Trimming took off 0 bases at V and 13 bases at J, with 15 bases between the two ends. The CDR3 sequence: CASSLEGSSGEYF. The CDR3 nucleotides are TGCGCCAGCAGCTTGGAGGGGTCGTCCGGCGAGTATTTT.

The chain uses TRBV7-6 and TRBJ2-7, with 13 bases lining up with TRBD2. J gave up 2 bases and V 1 base, and 8 bases lay outside the gene matches. Germline V gene data show CDR1 as SGHVS and CDR2 as FNYEAQ. This CDR3 comprises 18 residues. The CDR3 reads CASSLGREGLAGTYEQYF. The CDR3 coding sequence is TGTGCCAGCAGCTTAGGCAGGGAGGGACTAGCGGGAACCTACGAGCAGTACTTC.

The chain links TRBV19 to TRBJ2-7; the match to TRBD1 covers 8 bases. The CDR3 is 17 residues long. Germline values: CDR1 LNHDA, CDR2 SQIVND (reference sequence). After removal of 6 bases from V and 0 bases from J, the junction contained 13 bases not matched to a gene. The CDR3 loop is CASSHLPGDRSSYEQYF. The CDR3 bases are TGTGCCAGTAGCCACCTACCGGGGGACAGGAGCTCCTACGAGCAGTACTTC.

The chain couples TRBV11-3 to TRBJ2-7; weak D call: TRBD1 (6 bases). Germline loops: CDR1 SGHNT, CDR2 YENEEA. V shed 2 bases and J shed 4 bases, with 21 bases lying between them. CDR3 length equals 17 residues. For the CDR3, the DNA is TGTGCCAGCAGCTTATCAGGGTCCTATGGCAGGGGATACGAGCAGTACTTC. It is translated as CASSLSGSYGRGYEQYF.

This rearrangement joins TRBV6-6 to TRBJ2-7; D not resolved. This CDR3 spans 15 amino acids. Germline lookup yields CDR1 MNHNY and CDR2 SVGAGI (reference sequence). V dropped 6 bases and J dropped 3 bases, with 18 bases sitting between them. Here the CDR3 DNA reads TGTGCCAGCAGGCCCGATACCGGAAAGCGCTACGAGCAGTACTTC. It is translated as CASRPDTGKRYEQYF.

The CDR3: CASSVGQGIGKLFF. The CDR3 DNA reads TGTGCCAGCAGTGTCGGACAGGGGATCGGGAAACTGTTTTTT. V gene TRBV2 combines with J gene TRBJ1-4; 9 bases align to TRBD1. The V gene's germline CDR1 is SNHLY and CDR2 FYNNEI. J was trimmed by 11 bases and V by 4 bases; bases with no gene match: 8. CDR3 length: 14 amino acids. Based on the CDR3 plus reference TRBV2 and TRBJ1-4, the full variable domain is EPEVTQTPSHQVTQMGQEVILRCVPISNHLYFYWYRQILGQKVEFLVSFYNNEISEKSEIFDDQFSVERPDGSNFTLKIRSTKLEDSAMYFCASSVGQGIGKLFFGSGTQLSVL.

This chain links TRBV4-3 with TRBJ1-2, with TRBD1 identical over 9 bases. This CDR3 contains 16 residues. Germline loops: CDR1 LGHNA, CDR2 YSLEER. The V and J ends lost 0 bases and 6 bases, in that order; junction bases with no gene match: 8. The CDR3 nucleotides read TGCGCCAGCAGCCAAGATAAGGGGGGACAGGGAAATGGCTACACCTTC. This codes for CASSQDKGGQGNGYTF.

V usage is TRBV5-3 and J usage is TRBJ1-2; weak D call: TRBD1 (6 bases). TRBV5-3 is designated an ORF whose function remains uncertain. The V end was cut by 3 bases, the J end by 3 bases, with 15 bases between. This CDR3 spans 15 amino acids. The CDR3 here is CARSSLTGSDYGYTF. The DNA for the CDR3 is TGTGCCAGAAGCTCTTTAACAGGGAGCGACTATGGCTACACCTTC.

The CDR3 protein is CASSQDWTGNQPQHF. In DNA form, the CDR3 reads TGCGCCAGCAGCCAAGATTGGACAGGCAATCAGCCCCAGCATTTT. The rearrangement links TRBV4-3 to TRBJ1-5; perhaps TRBD1 as D (6 bases). CDR1 LGHNA and CDR2 YSLEER come from the germline V gene. With 0 bases removed from V and 2 bases from J, the gap between germline ends came to 8 bases. CDR3 length: 15 residues.

The rearrangement joins TRBV6-6 to TRBJ1-4, with 9 bases fitting TRBD1. In germline, CDR1 is MNHNY, CDR2 SVGAGI (reference sequence). V dropped 5 bases and J dropped 5; count of bases not matched to a gene: 3. The CDR3 contains 14 residues. This CDR3 reads CASSVDRGNEKLFF. The CDR3 nucleotides read TGTGCCAGCAGTGTGGACAGGGGAAATGAAAAACTGTTTTTT.

The V call is TRBV27, the J call TRBJ1-3; D might be TRBD1 (6 bases). CDR1 and CDR2 from the germline V gene are MNHEY and SMNVEV (reference sequence). CDR3 length: 14 residues. Trimming cost V 5 bases and J 3 bases, with 11 bases left between them. The CDR3 here is CASSKIGGGNTIYF. CDR3 sequence (DNA): TGTGCCAGCAGTAAAATAGGGGGTGGAAACACCATATATTTT.

The V gene is TRBV6-5, the J gene TRBJ1-3; no clear D. The CDR3 is made up of 16 amino acids. The ends were cut back, 0 bases at V and 0 bases at J, with 9 bases in the middle. The germline V gene has CDR1 MNHEY and CDR2 SVGAGI. The chain's CDR3 is CASSYSQGSSGNTIYF. The CDR3 nucleotides read TGTGCCAGCAGTTACTCCCAAGGGAGCTCTGGAAACACCATATATTTT.

The genes are TRBV30 and TRBJ1-4, with no clear D. CDR3 length: 13 residues. Trimming shortened V by 4 bases and J by 5 bases, and 11 bases separated the two germline ends. Germline CDR1 and CDR2: GTSNPN and SVGIG (reference sequence). CDR3 bases: TGTGCCTGGAATGAGTTAGCAAATGAAAAACTGTTTTTT. The encoded protein is CAWNELANEKLFF.

V usage is TRBV7-9 and J usage is TRBJ1-1, with a tentative D call TRBD1 (5 bases). V shed 0 bases and J shed 2 bases, with 7 bases lying between them. There are 14 residues in the CDR3. Germline CDR1 is SEHNR and CDR2 is FQNEAQ (reference sequence). The CDR3 spells CASSLAGGNTEAFF. DNA of the CDR3: TGTGCCAGCAGCTTAGCGGGGGGTAACACTGAAGCTTTCTTT.

The chain has TRBV18 and TRBJ1-5; a weak D match, TRBD1 (6 bases). The length of the CDR3 is 14 residues. The germline V gene has CDR1 KGHSH and CDR2 LQKENI. Trimming removed 2 bases from V and 5 bases from J, with 10 bases in between. The CDR3 DNA follows: TGTGCCAGCTCACCAGAACAGGGCTATCAGCCCCAGCATTTT. Translation: CASSPEQGYQPQHF.

The chain combines TRBV25-1 with TRBJ2-7; 7 bases fit TRBD1. The CDR3 has 17 residues. V lost 2 bases to trimming and J lost 4 bases; unmatched junction nucleotides: 14. Per germline, CDR1 MGHDK and CDR2 SYGVNS. In DNA form, the CDR3 reads TGTGCCAGCAGTGAACGGGACAGACTTGGGGTAACGTACGAGCAGTACTTC. Translated: CASSERDRLGVTYEQYF.

The CDR3 sequence is CASSEGTSGNNEQFF. DNA of the CDR3: TGTGCCAGCAGTGAAGGGACTAGCGGGAACAATGAGCAGTTCTTC. The chain combines TRBV6-1 with TRBJ2-1; 12 positions match TRBD2. Germline trimming cut 1 base from V and 5 bases from J; bases unmatched to any gene: 0. The CDR3 covers 15 residues. Germline values: CDR1 MNHNS, CDR2 SASEGT.